The clone carrying this TCR beta chain was seen more than once but under ten times. Its antigen is unknown. The repertoire was sequenced with immunoSEQ multiplex PCR; TCRdb's copy has only in-frame clones and lacks some. The sample includes some 980,000 clones, 76% of them seen just once. These data belong to a study of shared clonotypes between healthy human individuals. Study-level points and caveats: Incompleteness in sorted-subset sequencing, despite large depth, was shown by rarefaction.

The CDR3 is made up of 14 amino acids. With V trimmed by 3 bases and J by 7 bases, 7 bases remained unmatched. CDR1 is SGHDT and CDR2 is YYEEEE in the germline V gene. The sequenced sample consisted of memory CD4+ T cells sorted from blood. Subset specified: CD45RA-negative fraction. V usage is TRBV5-6 and J usage is TRBJ1-2; 9 bases are a match to TRBD1. This clonotype originated in a man aged 18 to 30 in good health. CDR3 region: CASSSGQGLSGYTF. The CDR3, as DNA: TGTGCCAGCAGCTCGGGACAGGGTTTAAGTGGCTACACCTTC.